A single sample is the source of the 25 T cell receptor beta chains below, sequenced in a study of shared clonotypes between healthy human individuals. Libraries were prepared by immunoSEQ multiplex PCR; TCRdb keeps only in-frame clonotypes and omits some of them. The sample lists approximately 1.1 million clones, around 78% occurring once. Sample: memory CD4+ T cells from PBMCs. Subset: CD45RA-negative fraction. These receptors were taken from a man younger than 35 in good health. Some clones in this sample may be carry-over from other donors' samples.

The chain uses TRBV15 and TRBJ2-1, with 8 bases identical to TRBD1. CDR3 length: 14 amino acids. Germline assignment: CDR1 LNHNV and CDR2 YYDKDF (reference sequence). Trimming at V came to 5 bases and at J to 6 bases, leaving 6 bases not matched to a gene. Here the CDR3 DNA reads TGTGCCACCAGCTTACGGGACAGGTCCAATGAGCAGTTCTTC. Its translation: CATSLRDRSNEQFF.

This clone has a single count. This chain uses TRBV28 with TRBJ1-2; D might be TRBD1 (6 bases). This CDR3 is 12 amino acids long. Germline lookup yields CDR1 MDHEN and CDR2 SYDVKM. V lost 5 bases and J lost 7, with 11 bases in between. The CDR3 DNA reads as TGTGCCAGCAGTCGGGCAGGGGTTGGCTACACCTTC. It is translated as CASSRAGVGYTF.

The chain recombines TRBV14 with TRBJ2-5, with a possible D match to TRBD1 (5 bases). There are 13 residues in the CDR3. V was shortened by 4 bases and J by 5 bases, with 11 bases between the two germline ends. Germline CDR1 SGHDN, CDR2 FVKESK. CDR3: CASSPGFSETQYF. The CDR3 DNA is TGTGCCAGCAGCCCAGGGTTTTCGGAGACCCAGTACTTC. Complete variable domain (other parts from reference TRBV14 and TRBJ2-5): EAGVTQFPSHSVIEKGQTVTLRCDPISGHDNLYWYRRVMGKEIKFLLHFVKESKQDESGMPNNRFLAERTGGTYSTLKVQPAELEDSGVYFCASSPGFSETQYFGPGTRLLVL.

This rearrangement joins TRBV5-4 to TRBJ2-7, with D unclear. Trimming cost V 4 bases and J 1 base, with 9 bases left between them. The germline V gene encodes CDR1 SGHNT and CDR2 YYREEE (reference sequence). This CDR3 contains 13 residues. CDR3 coding DNA: TGTGCCAGCAGCGAAGGACGGTCCTACGAGCAGTACTTC. It translates to CASSEGRSYEQYF.

The V call is TRBV15, the J call TRBJ1-2; D possibly corresponds to TRBD1 (5 bases). Trimming stripped 5 bases from V and 8 bases from J, with 21 bases between. The CDR3 covers 15 residues. The V gene's germline CDR1 is LNHNV and CDR2 YYDKDF (reference sequence). The CDR3 loop reads CATSRPGGRARGYTF. The DNA of the CDR3 is TGTGCCACCAGCCGACCGGGAGGCAGGGCCAGGGGCTACACCTTC.

The gene calls are TRBV12-5 and TRBJ2-3; 9 bases fit TRBD1. The CDR3 is made up of 14 amino acids. Per germline, CDR1 LGHNT and CDR2 FRNRAP. V was pared by 5 bases and J by 6 bases, with 6 bases of the junction left unmatched. The CDR3 DNA reads as TGTGCTAGTGGTCCGGGACAGGGTCGCGATACGCAGTATTTT. This encodes CASGPGQGRDTQYF. The full variable domain, with the rest looked up from reference TRBV12-5 and TRBJ2-3, is DARVTQTPRHKVTEMGQEVTMRCQPILGHNTVFWYRQTMMQGLELLAYFRNRAPLDDSGMPKDRFSAEMPDATLATLKIQPSEPRDSAVYFCASGPGQGRDTQYFGPGTRLTVL.

This clone showed up many times. The chain links TRBV7-9 to TRBJ2-1; D assignment may be TRBD1 or TRBD2 (6 bases each). V lost 5 bases and J lost 7, with 27 bases in between. Germline V lookup: CDR1 SEHNR, CDR2 FQNEAQ (reference sequence). The CDR3 sequence is 18 residues long. The CDR3 loop is CASSPAVKEGGFRNEQFF. CDR3 DNA sequence: TGTGCCAGCAGCCCCGCGGTAAAAGAGGGGGGATTCCGTAATGAGCAGTTCTTC.

V and J are TRBV7-8 and TRBJ2-1; D perhaps matches TRBD1 (6 bases). Germline V gene lookup returns CDR1 SGHVS and CDR2 FQNEAQ. V was trimmed by 5 bases and J by 9 bases, leaving 20 bases between them. This CDR3 region has 15 residues. The CDR3 bases are TGTGCCAGCAGCCCGACACAGGGACGGAGCGGTGAGCAGTTCTTC. Its protein is CASSPTQGRSGEQFF.

On this clone itself: The same CDR3 is also encoded by other DNA sequences in this sample. V usage is TRBV28 and J usage is TRBJ2-2, with 9 bases lining up with TRBD2. V was clipped by 6 bases and J by 6 bases; unmatched bases: 5. The CDR3 has 14 amino acids. Germline-derived CDR1 and CDR2 are MDHEN and SYDVKM. The CDR3 is CASSLGLASGELFF. The CDR3 nucleotides are TGTGCCAGCAGCTTGGGACTAGCCTCCGGGGAGCTGTTTTTT. The complete variable domain, with remaining parts taken from reference TRBV28 and TRBJ2-2, reads DVKVTQSSRYLVKRTGEKVFLECVQDMDHENMFWYRQDPGLGLRLIYFSYDVKMKEKGDIPEGYSVSREKKERFSLILESASTNQTSMYLCASSLGLASGELFFGEGSRLTVL.

This clone was recorded once. J is TRBJ2-5 and V is TRBV21-1. TRBV21-1 is an annotated pseudogene. The CDR3 loop spans 14 amino acids. The CDR3 bases are TGTGCCAGCAGCAATTGTCCGCCTCAAGAGACCCAGTACTTC. Its protein is CASSNCPPQETQYF.

V and J are TRBV10-1 and TRBJ2-3; 11 positions match TRBD2. CDR1 WNHNN and CDR2 SYGVQD come from the germline V gene (reference sequence). After removal of 4 bases from V and 4 bases from J, the junction contained 4 bases not matched to a gene. The length of the CDR3 is 15 residues. The CDR3 DNA follows: TGCGCCAGCAGTGTACTAGCGGGAGTTTCAGATACGCAGTATTTT. Amino acids: CASSVLAGVSDTQYF.

This clone showed up just once. The chain combines TRBV29-1 with TRBJ2-7, with D possibly being TRBD2 (6 bases). This CDR3 contains 13 residues. Per the germline V gene, CDR1 is SQVTM and CDR2 is ANQGSEA. Trimming left V 2 bases short and J 2 bases short, with 10 bases between. DNA for the CDR3: TGCAGCGTTGAATTGCGCGGGACCTACGAGCAGTACTTC. Protein product: CSVELRGTYEQYF.

The gene calls are TRBV27 and TRBJ2-2; D remains ambiguous. CDR1 is MNHEY, CDR2 SMNVEV, per germline (reference sequence). The V end was cut by 5 bases, the J end by 6 bases, with 7 bases between. The CDR3 extends over 12 amino acids. The CDR3 DNA sequence: TGTGCCAGCAGTACCCAAGCCGGGGAGCTGTTTTTT. Translation: CASSTQAGELFF.

The J gene is TRBJ1-5, the V gene TRBV7-2; D not resolved. The CDR3 has 14 amino acids. Germline V gene lookup returns CDR1 SGHTA and CDR2 FQGNSA. V gave up 0 bases and J gave up 3 bases, with 6 bases separating them. The CDR3: CASSLAGFNQPQHF. In DNA, the CDR3 is TGTGCCAGCAGCTTAGCAGGGTTCAATCAGCCCCAGCATTTT.

The J gene is TRBJ2-7, the V gene TRBV5-1, with D uncertain. This CDR3 comprises 14 residues. V lost 3 bases, J lost 4 bases, and 14 bases lay in between. CDR1 SGHRS and CDR2 YFSETQ come from the germline V gene. The CDR3 is CASSWMISGYEQYF. As DNA, the CDR3 is TGCGCCAGCAGCTGGATGATATCGGGTTACGAGCAGTACTTC. Filled out from reference TRBV5-1 and TRBJ2-7, the complete variable domain reads KAGVTQTPRYLIKTRGQQVTLSCSPISGHRSVSWYQQTPGQGLQFLFEYFSETQRNKGNFPGRFSGRQFSNSRSEMNVSTLELGDSALYLCASSWMISGYEQYFGPGTRLTVT.

This clone appeared a few times. This chain links TRBV11-3 with TRBJ2-2; D call uncertain. Germline CDR1 and CDR2: SGHNT and YENEEA. This CDR3 has 14 amino acids. Trimming took 5 bases from V and 4 from J, leaving 11 bases between them. The CDR3 reads CASSPVTGTGELFF. CDR3 nucleotides: TGTGCCAGCAGCCCAGTTACGGGCACCGGGGAGCTGTTTTTT.

This clone was seen only a few times. The chain links TRBV4-3 to TRBJ2-7; 9 bases are shared with TRBD1. The ends lost 4 bases at V and 0 bases at J; junction bases unmatched: 10. CDR1 and CDR2 (germline): LGHNA, YSLEER. The CDR3 loop spans 17 amino acids. The chain's CDR3 is CASSLRVGTGSSYEQYF. CDR3 sequence (DNA): TGCGCCAGCAGCCTCCGAGTAGGGACAGGGAGCTCCTACGAGCAGTACTTC.

The chain combines TRBV6-1 with TRBJ1-2; tentatively, D is TRBD1 (6 bases). Germline lookup yields CDR1 MNHNS and CDR2 SASEGT. The CDR3 has 12 amino acids. The V end lost 4 bases, the J end lost 7 bases, and 10 bases lay between the germline ends. The CDR3 spells CASSGDIGGYTF. DNA of the CDR3: TGTGCCAGCAGTGGGGACATTGGTGGCTACACCTTC.

This clone was seen once. This sequence joins TRBV30 and TRBJ1-1; TRBD1 matches 11 bases. Germline values: CDR1 GTSNPN, CDR2 SVGIG (reference sequence). The V and J ends lost 5 bases and 4 bases, in that order; junction bases with no gene match: 0. The CDR3 has 12 residues. This chain's CDR3 is CAWGTGGTEAFF. The CDR3 nucleotides are TGTGCCTGGGGGACAGGGGGCACTGAAGCTTTCTTT.

This clone has only a few counts. The same CDR3 arises from other DNA sequences in this sample as well. The genes are TRBV27 and TRBJ1-4; D may be TRBD1 (5 bases). The V gene's germline CDR1 is MNHEY and CDR2 SMNVEV (reference sequence). The V end was cut by 6 bases, the J end by 8 bases, with 10 bases between. The CDR3 sequence is 12 residues long. The CDR3 DNA is TGTGCCAGCAGGGGCAGGGAAGAAAAACTGTTTTTT. Translating gives CASRGREEKLFF.

The chain recombines TRBV7-3 with TRBJ2-7, with no clear D. CDR1 is SGHTA, CDR2 FQGTGA, per germline. The CDR3 has 14 amino acids. V was trimmed by 5 bases and J by 0 bases, leaving 11 bases between them. CDR3 DNA: TGTGCCAGCAGCAAGAGGCCTGGCTCCTACGAGCAGTACTTC. It codes for CASSKRPGSYEQYF.

The CDR3, as DNA: TGTGCCAGCAGCAACCCTCCGGCCGCCGCTGAGCAGTTCTTC. This encodes CASSNPPAAAEQFF. The gene calls are TRBV6-5 and TRBJ2-1; no reliable D call. The length of the CDR3 is 14 residues. Germline CDR1 is MNHEY and CDR2 is SVGAGI. Trimming pared 6 bases from V and 9 bases from J, leaving 18 bases between.

CDR3 nucleotides: TGTGCCAGCAGCTTAGCTGGCGGGAGTGTTCCCTACGAGCAGTACTTC. Translating gives CASSLAGGSVPYEQYF. This chain joins TRBV7-6 and TRBJ2-7; 7 nucleotides match TRBD2. The CDR3 consists of 16 residues. The junction had 7 bases not matched to a gene; V was cut back by 0 bases and J by 2 bases. The germline V gene has CDR1 SGHVS and CDR2 FNYEAQ.

The rearrangement links TRBV9 to TRBJ2-4; the D is unclear. The CDR3 is 16 amino acids. Germline CDR1 is SGDLS and CDR2 is YYNGEE. V was shortened by 4 bases and J by 2 bases, with 16 bases between the two germline ends. CDR3 nucleotide sequence: TGTGCCAGCAGCCATGAGCTAGACTGGTCCAAAAACATTCAGTACTTC. As protein: CASSHELDWSKNIQYF.

The CDR3 protein is CATQRSGEAYNEQFF. CDR3 DNA sequence: TGCGCCACCCAGAGGTCCGGGGAAGCCTACAATGAGCAGTTCTTC. The chain couples TRBV10-1 to TRBJ2-1; the D gene is possibly TRBD2 (5 bases). V dropped 10 bases and J dropped 2 bases, with 18 bases sitting between them. Germline loops: CDR1 WNHNN, CDR2 SYGVQD (reference sequence). The CDR3 loop spans 15 amino acids.